What follows are 6 T cell receptor beta chains derived from one specimen sequenced in a study of blood T cell repertoires in COVID-19. Sequenced by immunoSEQ multiplex PCR; TCRdb stores in-frame clones only, minus some. The sample shows 190,000 or so clones, roughly four fifths of them seen only once. The sequenced sample was PBMCs or T cells enriched from blood (not recorded which). These receptors were taken from a man aged 35-49 years who had recovered from COVID-19.

The chain has TRBV4-2 and TRBJ2-7; 7 positions agree with TRBD1. There are 14 residues in the CDR3. The germline V gene encodes CDR1 LGHNA and CDR2 YNFKEQ. Trimming removed 3 bases from V and 6 bases from J; junction bases left unmatched: 8. The CDR3 sequence is CASSQGDSWSEQYF. CDR3 nucleotide sequence: TGTGCCAGCAGCCAGGGGGACAGTTGGTCCGAGCAGTACTTC.

The CDR3 here is CASYIVGVEDYGYTF. The CDR3 DNA is TGTGCCAGCTATATCGTCGGGGTGGAAGACTATGGCTACACCTTC. The chain uses TRBV6-5 and TRBJ1-2; unclear D gene. V lost 8 bases and J 3 bases, leaving 19 bases between the germline ends. The germline V gene has CDR1 MNHEY and CDR2 SVGAGI. The CDR3 runs to 15 residues.

The chain employs TRBV5-1 and TRBJ2-1, with TRBD2 matching over 13 bases. V gave up 3 bases and J gave up 3 bases; unmatched junction bases: 6. The CDR3 sequence is 17 residues long. The V gene's germline CDR1 is SGHRS and CDR2 YFSETQ. CDR3 DNA: TGCGCCAGCAGCTGGCCCGGGACTAGCGGGGACTACAATGAGCAGTTCTTC. Its translation: CASSWPGTSGDYNEQFF.

This clone was observed a single time. V is TRBV3-1 (or the pseudogene TRBV3-2) and J is TRBJ1-1; the match to TRBD1 covers 11 bases. Germline V gives CDR1 LGHDT, CDR2 YNNKEL (reference sequence). The CDR3 loop spans 17 amino acids. The trim removed 6 bases at V and 5 bases at J, leaving 14 bases unmatched. The CDR3 is CASSRGQGALGGTEAFF. DNA of the CDR3: TGTGCCAGCAGTCGCGGACAGGGGGCCCTGGGAGGAACTGAAGCTTTCTTT.

The chain links TRBV7-3 to TRBJ2-7, with 10 bases fitting TRBD2. Germline-derived CDR1 and CDR2 are SGHTA and FQGTGA. The V gene end was trimmed by 5 bases and the J gene end by 2 bases; junction bases not matched to a gene: 6. CDR3 length equals 15 residues. The CDR3 DNA reads TGTGCCAGCAGCCCCACCGGGACTAGCGCCTACGAGCAGTACTTC. Its protein is CASSPTGTSAYEQYF.

This clone was counted at least ten times. The chain joins TRBV14 to TRBJ1-1, with 9 bases aligning to TRBD1. The CDR3 covers 17 residues. CDR1 and CDR2 (germline): SGHDN, FVKESK. The V gene end was trimmed by 2 bases and the J gene end by 1 base; junction bases not matched to a gene: 8. CDR3: CASSQTGTGIWNTEAFF. The DNA for the CDR3 is TGTGCCAGCAGCCAAACTGGGACAGGGATTTGGAACACTGAAGCTTTCTTT.